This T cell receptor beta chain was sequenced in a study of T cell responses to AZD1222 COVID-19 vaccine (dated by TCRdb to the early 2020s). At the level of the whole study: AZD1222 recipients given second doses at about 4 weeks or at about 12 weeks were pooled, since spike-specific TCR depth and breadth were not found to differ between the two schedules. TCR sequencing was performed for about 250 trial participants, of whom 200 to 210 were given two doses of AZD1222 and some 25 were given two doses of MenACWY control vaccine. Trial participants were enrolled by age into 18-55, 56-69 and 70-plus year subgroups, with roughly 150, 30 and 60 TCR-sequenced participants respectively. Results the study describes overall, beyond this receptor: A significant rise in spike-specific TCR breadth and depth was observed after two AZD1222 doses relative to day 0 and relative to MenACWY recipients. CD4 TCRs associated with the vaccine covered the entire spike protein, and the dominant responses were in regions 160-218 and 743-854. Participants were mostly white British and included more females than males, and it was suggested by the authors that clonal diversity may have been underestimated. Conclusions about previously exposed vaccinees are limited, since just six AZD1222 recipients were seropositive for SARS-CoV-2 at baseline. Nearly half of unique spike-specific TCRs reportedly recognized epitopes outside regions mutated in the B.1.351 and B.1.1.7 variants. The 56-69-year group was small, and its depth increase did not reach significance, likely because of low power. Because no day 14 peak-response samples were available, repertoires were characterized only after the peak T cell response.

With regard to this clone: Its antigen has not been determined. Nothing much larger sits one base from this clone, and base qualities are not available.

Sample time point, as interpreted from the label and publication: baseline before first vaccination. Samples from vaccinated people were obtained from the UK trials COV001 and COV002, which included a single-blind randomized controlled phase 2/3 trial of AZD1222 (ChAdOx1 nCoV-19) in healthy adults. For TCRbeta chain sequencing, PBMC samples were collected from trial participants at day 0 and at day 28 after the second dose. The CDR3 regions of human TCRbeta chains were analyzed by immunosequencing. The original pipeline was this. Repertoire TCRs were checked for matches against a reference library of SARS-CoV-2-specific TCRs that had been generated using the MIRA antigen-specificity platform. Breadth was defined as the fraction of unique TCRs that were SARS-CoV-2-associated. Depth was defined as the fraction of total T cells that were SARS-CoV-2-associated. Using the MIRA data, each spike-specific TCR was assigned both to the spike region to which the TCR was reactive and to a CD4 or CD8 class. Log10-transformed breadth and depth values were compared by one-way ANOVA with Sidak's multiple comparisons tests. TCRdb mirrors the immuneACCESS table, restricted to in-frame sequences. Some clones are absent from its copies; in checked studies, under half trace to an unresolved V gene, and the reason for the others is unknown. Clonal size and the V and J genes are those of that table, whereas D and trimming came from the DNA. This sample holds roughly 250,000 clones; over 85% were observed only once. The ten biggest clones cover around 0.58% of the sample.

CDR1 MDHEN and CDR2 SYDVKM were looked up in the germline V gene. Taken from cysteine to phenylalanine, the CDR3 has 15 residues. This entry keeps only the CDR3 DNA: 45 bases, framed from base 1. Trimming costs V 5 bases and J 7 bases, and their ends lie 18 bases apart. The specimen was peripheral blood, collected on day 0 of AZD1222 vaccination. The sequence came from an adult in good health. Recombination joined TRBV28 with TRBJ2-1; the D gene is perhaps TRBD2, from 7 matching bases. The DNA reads TGTGCCAGCAGTCCCTTTGGGGGGGGGCCTAATGAGCAGTTCTTC. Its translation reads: CASSPFGGGPNEQFF.